Listed here are 24 T cell receptor beta chains from one sample, sequenced in a study of regulatory T cells in long-lasting Graves disease listed by TCRdb under 2021. The sample's time point label, decoded: newly diagnosed GD, antithyroid drugs for less than 3 months. For both TCR sequencing and RNA sequencing, RNA was extracted from PBMCs in TRIzol. The library came from multiplex PCR. The reads were generated on an Illumina HiSeq 4000. CDR3 regions were amplified by Arm-PCR with iRepertoire HTBI primers to construct TCR beta libraries. TCRdb cleaned the public reads at Q25 with fastp, built clones with MiXCR and kept in-frame beta chains. Each CDR3 protein gets just one entry, which takes the most common genes and DNA from the rows behind it. The sample table holds roughly 610,000 distinct CDR3 sequences, of which about 16% were seen once. The top ten clones comprise 9.5% to 15% of the sample. These data also formed part of another study, on T cells in Graves' hyperthyroidism and ophthalmopathy.

This specimen consisted of peripheral blood mononuclear cells (PBMCs), obtained at new diagnosis, from a patient treated with antithyroid drugs. These receptors were taken from a man aged 18-30 years with Graves disease. Donor details come from another sample of the same person, matched by shared clones.

This clonotype was detected ten times or more. The gene calls are TRBV6-2 or TRBV6-3 and TRBJ2-5, with D possibly being TRBD2 (6 bases). Germline loops: CDR1 MNHEY, CDR2 SVGEGT. This CDR3 region has 14 residues. With 2 bases removed from V and 5 bases from J, the gap between germline ends came to 12 bases. CDR3 sequence (DNA): TGTGCCAGCAGTTACCGGCGGGGTCGGGAGACCCAGTACTTC. Translation gives CASSYRRGRETQYF.

This clonotype has at least ten counts. V usage is TRBV12-3 or TRBV12-4 and J usage is TRBJ1-1; D might be TRBD1 (6 bases). The CDR3 runs to 14 residues. Deletions cut 0 bases from V and 9 bases from J, with 14 bases between. In nucleotides, the CDR3 is TGTGCCAGCAGTTTAGCGAGAACAGGGTTAAAAGCTTTCTTT. Translation gives CASSLARTGLKAFF.

V and J are TRBV2 and TRBJ2-2; either TRBD1 or TRBD2 may fit D (5 bases each). The V gene lost 4 bases and the J gene lost 1 base, with 10 bases spanning the gap. The CDR3 runs 15 residues. CDR1 and CDR2 from the germline V gene are SNHLY and FYNNEI. The CDR3 DNA reads as TGTGCCAGCAGTGTGGGGACCTTGAACACCGGGGAGCTGTTTTTT. Protein product: CASSVGTLNTGELFF.

This clonotype has a count of ten or more. This chain uses TRBV13 with TRBJ1-1, with D unclear. The germline CDR1 and CDR2 sequences are PRHDT and FYEKMQ (reference sequence). The length of the CDR3 is 16 residues. Between the trimmed V and J ends, which lost 5 bases and 1 base, there was a span of 17 bases. The CDR3: CASSPRTFGRNTEAFF. In DNA form, the CDR3 reads TGTGCCAGCAGCCCTCGCACCTTTGGGAGGAACACTGAAGCTTTCTTT.

The chain joins TRBV25-1 to TRBJ1-6; D gene uncertain. This CDR3 has 15 amino acids. Deletions cut 1 base from V and 10 bases from J, with 14 bases between. CDR1 is MGHDK and CDR2 is SYGVNS in the germline V gene. The CDR3 coding sequence is TGTGCCAGCAGTGAATCGACCGGGATGGGATCACCCCTCCACTTT. Protein: CASSESTGMGSPLHF.

This clonotype was picked up many times. The V call is TRBV5-1, the J call TRBJ2-1; maybe TRBD2 (6 bases). Trimming stripped 3 bases from V and 2 bases from J, with 15 bases between. CDR1 SGHRS and CDR2 YFSETQ come from the germline V gene. The CDR3 totals 16 residues. Here the CDR3 reads CASSWTLAVTYNEQFF. CDR3 DNA sequence: TGCGCCAGCAGCTGGACCTTAGCGGTAACCTACAATGAGCAGTTCTTC. The whole variable domain, remainder taken from reference TRBV5-1 and TRBJ2-1, is KAGVTQTPRYLIKTRGQQVTLSCSPISGHRSVSWYQQTPGQGLQFLFEYFSETQRNKGNFPGRFSGRQFSNSRSEMNVSTLELGDSALYLCASSWTLAVTYNEQFFGPGTRLTVL.

This clonotype was counted a few times. The genes are TRBV4-1 and TRBJ2-7; D unresolved. The V and J ends lost 1 base and 2 bases respectively, with 12 bases between them. Looked up from germline, CDR1 is MGHRA and CDR2 is YSYEKL. The CDR3 length is 15 residues. CDR3 loop: CASSQVRQDPYEQYF. The CDR3 nucleotides are TGCGCCAGCAGCCAAGTGCGTCAGGATCCCTACGAGCAGTACTTC.

This chain uses TRBV14 with TRBJ2-7; D is tentatively TRBD1 or TRBD2 (5 bases each). CDR3 length equals 14 residues. Trimming left V 3 bases short and J 2 bases short, with 11 bases between. CDR1 is SGHDN and CDR2 is FVKESK in the germline V gene. The DNA for the CDR3 is TGTGCCAGCAGCCACCGGGGACCAGCCTACGAGCAGTACTTC. It is translated as CASSHRGPAYEQYF. The variable domain in full, with the rest retrieved from reference TRBV14 and TRBJ2-7, is EAGVTQFPSHSVIEKGQTVTLRCDPISGHDNLYWYRRVMGKEIKFLLHFVKESKQDESGMPNNRFLAERTGGTYSTLKVQPAELEDSGVYFCASSHRGPAYEQYFGPGTRLTVT.

In the case of this clonotype: With a much larger clone just one base away, this may be a read error. The V gene is TRBV11-2, the J gene TRBJ2-7; 13 bases fit TRBD2. Germline V gives CDR1 SGHAT, CDR2 FQNNGV. The V segment lost 5 bases and the J segment 2 bases; nucleotides outside the gene matches: 3. This CDR3 is built from 15 residues. The CDR3 protein is CASSKGLAGAYEQYF. The CDR3 coding sequence is TGTGCCAGCAGCAAAGGACTAGCGGGAGCCTACGAGCAGTACTTC.

V usage is TRBV3-1 and J usage is TRBJ2-1; 12 bases are shared with TRBD2. The germline V gene has CDR1 LGHDT and CDR2 YNNKEL (reference sequence). Trimming cost V 3 bases and J 7 bases; bases outside gene matches: 13. The CDR3 contains 18 residues. The CDR3 nucleotides read TGTGCCAGCAGCCAGAATCGACTAGCGGGAGTGCTGGGGAATGAGCAGTTCTTC. As protein: CASSQNRLAGVLGNEQFF.

At least ten counts were recorded for this clonotype. The chain recombines TRBV28 with TRBJ1-1; D is unresolved. The germline V gene has CDR1 MDHEN and CDR2 SYDVKM. V was shortened by 4 bases and J by 1 base, with 1 base between the two germline ends. The CDR3 covers 11 residues. CDR3 region: CASSWNTEAFF. Here the CDR3 DNA reads TGTGCCAGCAGTTGGAACACTGAAGCTTTCTTT.

This clonotype was found many times. This sequence joins TRBV28 and TRBJ1-1; D is ambiguous. In germline, CDR1 is MDHEN, CDR2 SYDVKM. The CDR3 totals 11 residues. The V end lost 6 bases, the J end lost 7 bases, and 9 bases lay between the germline ends. CDR3 sequence: CASSPYLEAFF. In nucleotides, the CDR3 is TGTGCCAGCAGCCCATACCTTGAAGCTTTCTTT.

This clonotype was seen ten or more times. This rearrangement joins TRBV6-1 to TRBJ1-5; possibly TRBD1 for D (5 bases). The CDR3 extends over 15 amino acids. Germline CDR1 is MNHNS and CDR2 is SASEGT. The germline V and J ends were trimmed by 6 bases and 4 bases, with 16 bases remaining between them. CDR3 coding DNA: TGTGCCAGCAGATATCAGGGTGGATCGAATCAGCCCCAGCATTTT. It yields the protein CASRYQGGSNQPQHF.

This clonotype was seen many times. This chain joins TRBV7-8 and TRBJ1-2; 7 bases are a match to TRBD1. CDR3 size: 16 residues. J was trimmed by 3 bases and V by 5 bases; bases with no gene match: 12. From germline, CDR1 is SGHVS and CDR2 FQNEAQ. CDR3: CASSPEGAGPHYGYTF. The CDR3 region has the DNA TGTGCCAGCAGCCCGGAGGGGGCAGGACCCCACTATGGCTACACCTTC.

This clonotype appeared many times. The chain combines TRBV20-1 with TRBJ2-7; D is perhaps TRBD2 (6 bases). The CDR3 contains 16 residues. Deletions cut 6 bases from V and 5 bases from J, with 26 bases between. Per the germline V gene, CDR1 is DFQATT and CDR2 is SNEGSKA (reference sequence). Here the CDR3 reads CSAAVGVGDFRHEQYF. The CDR3 DNA reads TGCAGTGCAGCTGTGGGGGTCGGGGACTTTAGGCACGAGCAGTACTTC.

This clonotype was recorded a few times. The chain is built from TRBV11-2 and TRBJ2-5; 9 bases fit TRBD2. The germline gives CDR1 SGHAT, CDR2 FQNNGV. Losses at the gene ends were 2 bases for V and 6 bases for J; bases not matched to a gene: 7. CDR3 length equals 15 residues. DNA of the CDR3: TGTGCCAGCAGCTTACCCTTAGCGGGAGCGAAGACCCAGTACTTC. It is translated as CASSLPLAGAKTQYF. Supplemented by reference TRBV11-2 and TRBJ2-5, the full variable domain reads EAGVAQSPRYKIIEKRQSVAFWCNPISGHATLYWYQQILGQGPKLLIQFQNNGVVDDSQLPKDRFSAERLKGVDSTLKIQPAKLEDSAVYLCASSLPLAGAKTQYFGPGTRLLVL.

This clonotype was counted ten times or more. The CDR3 sequence: CASSIQGAPIDTQYF. DNA for the CDR3: TGTGCCAGCAGCATACAGGGGGCGCCGATAGATACGCAGTATTTT. The chain recombines TRBV7-9 with TRBJ2-3; TRBD1 agrees at 9 bases. The J segment lost 5 bases and the V segment lost 5 bases, leaving 8 bases of the junction unmatched. Germline V gene data show CDR1 as SEHNR and CDR2 as FQNEAQ (reference sequence). The CDR3 runs 15 residues.

V is TRBV24-1 and J is TRBJ2-6; TRBD1 aligns across 9 bases. This CDR3 region has 18 residues. Germline CDR1 and CDR2: KGHDR and SFDVKD. The J segment lost 2 bases and the V segment lost 3 bases, leaving 7 bases of the junction unmatched. CDR3 bases: TGTGCCACCAGTGATACTACGGGACAGGGTGCTGGGGCCAACGTCCTGACTTTC. Translating it yields CATSDTTGQGAGANVLTF.

This chain connects TRBV29-1 to TRBJ2-2; D call uncertain. Trimming cost V 2 bases and J 6 bases, with 7 bases left between them. The CDR3 is 12 residues long. CDR1 SQVTM and CDR2 ANQGSEA come from the germline V gene. The CDR3 protein is CSVESFPGELFF. CDR3 bases: TGCAGCGTTGAATCTTTTCCCGGGGAGCTGTTTTTT.

The chain recombines TRBV5-1 with TRBJ1-2; D is unclear. The CDR3 runs 16 residues. V dropped 3 bases and J dropped 4 bases, with 19 bases sitting between them. The germline V gene has CDR1 SGHRS and CDR2 YFSETQ. CDR3 protein: CASSYGGLDRSYGYTF. The CDR3 DNA is TGCGCCAGCAGCTACGGCGGCCTCGACCGGAGCTATGGCTACACCTTC.

This clonotype was counted ten times or more. The CDR3 nucleotides read TGTGCCAGCAGCCCCCGGACAGGACCATACGAGCAGTACTTC. Translation: CASSPRTGPYEQYF. This rearrangement joins TRBV7-9 to TRBJ2-7; TRBD1 matches 7 bases. J gave up 4 bases and V 5 bases, and 8 bases lay outside the gene matches. The CDR3 runs to 14 residues. Germline CDR1 and CDR2: SEHNR and FQNEAQ (reference sequence).

The chain joins TRBV9 to TRBJ1-2, with a weak D call TRBD1 (6 bases). CDR1 is SGDLS, CDR2 YYNGEE, per germline. The CDR3 is 14 residues long. V was clipped by 3 bases and J by 3 bases, with 12 bases between them. The CDR3 region is CASSEGDGYYGYTF. In DNA form, the CDR3 reads TGTGCCAGCAGCGAGGGGGACGGCTACTATGGCTACACCTTC.

V usage is TRBV19 and J usage is TRBJ2-7; TRBD2 agrees at 8 bases. The CDR3 totals 16 residues. With 4 bases clipped from V and 4 bases from J, the junction kept 12 bases outside the gene matches. Germline-derived CDR1 and CDR2 are LNHDA and SQIVND (reference sequence). For the CDR3, the DNA is TGTGCCAGTAGTACGGCCAGCGGGAGTTTGAAATACGAGCAGTACTTC. Translating gives CASSTASGSLKYEQYF.

There are many counts of this clonotype. The rearrangement uses TRBV9 and TRBJ2-7; 11 bases agree with TRBD2. Trimming cost V 3 bases and J 3 bases; bases outside gene matches: 5. CDR1 is SGDLS, CDR2 YYNGEE, per germline. The length of the CDR3 is 15 residues. The CDR3 nucleotides are TGTGCCAGCAGCGCGACTAGCGGGATGCTCTACGAGCAGTACTTC. Encoded protein: CASSATSGMLYEQYF. Filled out from reference TRBV9 and TRBJ2-7, the complete variable domain reads DSGVTQTPKHLITATGQRVTLRCSPRSGDLSVYWYQQSLDQGLQFLIQYYNGEERAKGNILERFSAQQFPDLHSELNLSSLELGDSALYFCASSATSGMLYEQYFGPGTRLTVT.